These T cell receptor beta chains were read from a single sample in a study of lymphopenia after photon versus proton radiotherapy. TCRdb's copy holds only in-frame clones and misses some; the assay was immunoSEQ multiplex PCR. In the table there are some 40,000 clones, around 83% of which are singletons. Sequencing was performed on peripheral blood, taken from a patient treated with proton-based radiotherapy. Receptors originate from a woman aged 70-85 years with pancreatic cancer. Some clones in this sample may be carry-over from other donors' samples. Both conserved end residues are part of each CDR3. The order of the fields is V gene, D gene, CDR3 protein. A D gene is named only where the DNA matches it firmly.

v_gene: TRBV5-4; d_gene: NA; CDR3aa: CASSLEIPGGGSATEAFF
v_gene: TRBV6-1; d_gene: NA; CDR3aa: CASSGISGANVLTF
v_gene: TRBV7-8; d_gene: TRBD1; CDR3aa: CASSFGGGQGGEKLFF
v_gene: TRBV28; d_gene: NA; CDR3aa: CASSLPGAGGSPLHF
v_gene: TRBV5-1; d_gene: NA; CDR3aa: CASSLLEEQYF
v_gene: TRBV5-6; d_gene: TRBD1; CDR3aa: CASSLKGAPLKEQYF
v_gene: TRBV27; d_gene: TRBD2; CDR3aa: CASSSGLAGGPDTQYF
v_gene: TRBV6-5; d_gene: NA; CDR3aa: CAVGGQSYEQYF
v_gene: TRBV28; d_gene: TRBD2; CDR3aa: CASSSGLAGVNEQFF
v_gene: TRBV4-2; d_gene: NA; CDR3aa: CASSQDWDSRSSYNEQFF
v_gene: TRBV7-2; d_gene: NA; CDR3aa: CASSPSAVGEQFF
v_gene: TRBV28; d_gene: NA; CDR3aa: CASTRGGPGYTF
v_gene: TRBV28; d_gene: TRBD1; CDR3aa: CASSLRTGLIGGYTF
v_gene: TRBV14; d_gene: TRBD1; CDR3aa: CASSRLQGAKGDTEAFF
v_gene: TRBV5-1; d_gene: TRBD1; CDR3aa: CASMDRGETQYF
v_gene: TRBV10-3; d_gene: NA; CDR3aa: CAIRQEGQPQHF
v_gene: TRBV7-2; d_gene: NA; CDR3aa: CASSLIGGGEKLFF
v_gene: TRBV5-8; d_gene: TRBD2; CDR3aa: CASSLRTSGMFSTDTQYF
v_gene: TRBV25-1; d_gene: NA; CDR3aa: CASSLDRQTQYF
v_gene: TRBV7-2; d_gene: NA; CDR3aa: CASSLGNLDGYTF
v_gene: TRBV28; d_gene: TRBD1; CDR3aa: CASRTGGYEKLFF
v_gene: TRBV6-5; d_gene: NA; CDR3aa: CATKGALNTEAFF
v_gene: TRBV19; d_gene: NA; CDR3aa: CASRRRQANTEAFF
v_gene: TRBV7-2; d_gene: NA; CDR3aa: CASSLGLQGNQPQHF
v_gene: TRBV27; d_gene: TRBD2; CDR3aa: CASSLRLAIDTQYF
v_gene: TRBV27; d_gene: NA; CDR3aa: CASSLQGGASYEQYF
v_gene: TRBV2; d_gene: NA; CDR3aa: CASSEAETLISGANVLTF
v_gene: TRBV18; d_gene: NA; CDR3aa: CASSPGRNNEQFF
v_gene: TRBV7-8; d_gene: NA; CDR3aa: CASSLVFADIATNEKLFF
v_gene: TRBV14; d_gene: NA; CDR3aa: CASSQDFDGWRAFF
v_gene: TRBV7-9; d_gene: NA; CDR3aa: CASAVDYLNSPLHF
v_gene: TRBV6-6; d_gene: NA; CDR3aa: CASNTGPNYEQYF
v_gene: TRBV7-2; d_gene: NA; CDR3aa: CASSFSGFNTEAFF
v_gene: TRBV7-3; d_gene: TRBD2; CDR3aa: CASSRTSGPTEQFF
v_gene: TRBV7-6; d_gene: NA; CDR3aa: CASSFGQRGEKLFF
v_gene: TRBV5-1; d_gene: NA; CDR3aa: CASSLGQMVSTKTQYF
v_gene: TRBV4-2; d_gene: TRBD2; CDR3aa: CASSQDIRTIAGGKNIQYF
v_gene: TRBV7-7; d_gene: TRBD1; CDR3aa: CASRIAAGRGLIYEQYF
v_gene: TRBV11-2; d_gene: TRBD1; CDR3aa: CASSLAGGAFF
v_gene: TRBV6-5; d_gene: TRBD1; CDR3aa: CASRATQGAYGYTF
v_gene: TRBV13; d_gene: NA; CDR3aa: CASSLGGIPYEQYF
v_gene: TRBV5-1; d_gene: TRBD1; CDR3aa: CASSLPGQGTDTQYF
v_gene: TRBV19; d_gene: TRBD2; CDR3aa: CASSIGGLAGDTQYF
v_gene: TRBV6-6; d_gene: TRBD1; CDR3aa: CASSARTGGTGELFF
v_gene: TRBV5-1; d_gene: TRBD1; CDR3aa: CASSPSTGHYEQYF
v_gene: TRBV27; d_gene: TRBD2; CDR3aa: CASSSPASGVYNEQFF
v_gene: TRBV21-1; d_gene: NA; CDR3aa: CASSKGGSGEEDTQYF
v_gene: TRBV9; d_gene: TRBD1; CDR3aa: CASSVEQGNTIYF
v_gene: TRBV6-1; d_gene: TRBD1; CDR3aa: CASSGTGVHEQYF
v_gene: TRBV11-3; d_gene: NA; CDR3aa: CASSSSTRWPVREQFF
v_gene: TRBV7-9; d_gene: TRBD1; CDR3aa: CASSGRDRLTDTQYF
v_gene: TRBV7-2; d_gene: TRBD1; CDR3aa: CASSPESQGVGKNIQYF
v_gene: TRBV7-2; d_gene: NA; CDR3aa: CASSPGGYEQYF
v_gene: TRBV19; d_gene: TRBD2; CDR3aa: CASSIVAGGYGEQFF
v_gene: TRBV7-9; d_gene: NA; CDR3aa: CASSALLETEAFF
v_gene: TRBV2; d_gene: TRBD1; CDR3aa: CASTPDRGGNQPQHF
v_gene: TRBV7-2; d_gene: TRBD2; CDR3aa: CASSPTSGKSYEQYF
v_gene: TRBV2; d_gene: NA; CDR3aa: CASRVDRFYEQYF
v_gene: TRBV19; d_gene: TRBD2; CDR3aa: CASSAGTSGRGETQYF
v_gene: TRBV15; d_gene: TRBD1; CDR3aa: CATSPGVGTADNEQFF